The next 32 T cell receptor beta chains were all read from a single sample in a study of CD8+CD57+ T cells in acquired aplastic anemia. Investigators profiled TCR beta VDJ and CDR3 from genomic DNA template. Each CDR3 protein gets one entry after TCRdb re-called the reads with MiXCR. The sample gives about 40,000 distinct CDR3 sequences, 63% of which show up once; 59% is in the top ten. The authors sequenced patients whose flow cytometry had shown CD8+CD57+ cell expansion. Sequencing input: sorted CD4+, CD8+, or CD8+CD57+ T cells (not recorded which) from PBMCs. These receptor sequences come from a human donor with aplastic anemia.

This clonotype showed up many times. The chain combines TRBV10-2 with TRBJ2-7; D may be TRBD2 (6 bases). Germline V gene lookup returns CDR1 WSHSY and CDR2 SAAADI. The CDR3 contains 12 residues. V was shortened by 5 bases and J by 4 bases, with 9 bases between the two germline ends. The CDR3 here is CASSFGGYEQYF. Here the CDR3 DNA reads TGCGCCAGCAGTTTTGGGGGGTACGAGCAGTACTTC.

This sequence joins TRBV14 and TRBJ2-1; a possible D gene is TRBD1 (6 bases). The CDR3 consists of 13 residues. The V gene lost 1 base and the J gene lost 6 bases, with 7 bases spanning the gap. The germline V gene has CDR1 SGHDN and CDR2 FVKESK. The CDR3: CASSQATGNEQFF. CDR3 nucleotide sequence: TGTGCCAGCAGCCAAGCGACAGGCAATGAGCAGTTCTTC.

This chain uses TRBV6-1 with TRBJ2-1; 9 bases are a match to TRBD1. The CDR3 extends over 17 amino acids. The V and J ends lost 4 bases and 1 base, in that order; junction bases with no gene match: 8. In germline, CDR1 is MNHNS, CDR2 SASEGT. The CDR3 sequence is CASSGDRGAQSYNEQFF. In DNA form, the CDR3 reads TGTGCCAGCAGTGGAGACAGGGGGGCCCAGTCCTACAATGAGCAGTTCTTC.

This clonotype occurred many times. J is TRBJ2-3 and V is TRBV12-3 or TRBV12-4; D is unresolved. The V end lost 6 bases, the J end lost 2 bases, and 15 bases lay between the germline ends. The CDR3 is made up of 15 amino acids. As DNA, the CDR3 is TGTGCCAGCAGCTCGGCAGTGCTAAACACAGATACGCAGTATTTT. Its translation: CASSSAVLNTDTQYF.

This clonotype was counted only a few times. The rearrangement uses TRBV11-2 and TRBJ1-5, with TRBD1 identical over 8 bases. This CDR3 is 14 amino acids long. V gave up 1 base and J gave up 9 bases; unmatched junction bases: 5. CDR1 is SGHAT and CDR2 is FQNNGV in the germline V gene. CDR3 residues: CASSLGTGYRPQHF. The CDR3 DNA sequence: TGTGCCAGCAGCTTAGGGACAGGGTATCGGCCCCAGCATTTT.

This clonotype was counted a few times. The chain uses TRBV15 and TRBJ2-7; D is possibly TRBD2 (6 bases). The V gene's germline CDR1 is LNHNV and CDR2 YYDKDF (reference sequence). The CDR3 spans 15 residues. V was cut by 0 bases and J by 2 bases, with 11 bases left in between. CDR3 in DNA: TGTGCCACCAGCAGAGATGATAGCGGTGCCTACGAGCAGTACTTC. Translating it yields CATSRDDSGAYEQYF.

This rearrangement joins TRBV15 to TRBJ1-2; D may be TRBD1 (5 bases). Trimming removed 5 bases at V and 8 bases at J, with 15 bases between. The CDR3 is 13 residues long. The germline CDR1 and CDR2 sequences are LNHNV and YYDKDF (reference sequence). The CDR3 loop reads CATSLSGGSGYTF. CDR3 nucleotides: TGTGCCACCAGCCTTTCCGGGGGTTCGGGCTACACCTTC. Supplemented by reference TRBV15 and TRBJ1-2, the full variable domain reads DAMVIQNPRYQVTQFGKPVTLSCSQTLNHNVMYWYQQKSSQAPKLLFHYYDKDFNNEADTPDNFQSRRPNTSFCFLDIRSPGLGDTAMYLCATSLSGGSGYTFGSGTRLTVV.

The chain employs TRBV19 and TRBJ2-1, with D possibly TRBD2 on 6 matching bases. CDR1 LNHDA and CDR2 SQIVND come from the germline V gene (reference sequence). Trimming shortened V by 3 bases and J by 4 bases, and 13 bases separated the two germline ends. The CDR3 consists of 15 residues. The CDR3, as DNA: TGTGCCAGTAGTATCCGGGACTTAGTGTACAATGAGCAGTTCTTC. As protein: CASSIRDLVYNEQFF. Variable domain in full (rest from reference TRBV19 and TRBJ2-1): DGGITQSPKYLFRKEGQNVTLSCEQNLNHDAMYWYRQDPGQGLRLIYYSQIVNDFQKGDIAEGYSVSREKKESFPLTVTSAQKNPTAFYLCASSIRDLVYNEQFFGPGTRLTVL.

A single count supports this clonotype. At one end the junction does not follow the germline gene, possibly because of a read error. CDR3 in amino acids: CASSGWGGLGVGYEQYF. In DNA, the CDR3 is TGTGCCAGCAGCGGATGGGGAGGGTTGGGCGTCGGCTACGAGCAGTACTTC. V is TRBV10-2 and J is TRBJ2-7, with 7 bases aligning to TRBD2. Germline CDR1 is WSHSY and CDR2 is SAAADI. The CDR3 extends over 17 amino acids.

This clonotype has ten or more counts. The J gene is TRBJ2-3, the V gene TRBV12-3 or TRBV12-4; D remains ambiguous. The CDR3 extends over 16 amino acids. Trimming stripped 2 bases from V and 3 bases from J, with 15 bases between. The CDR3 sequence: CASSLYGGVRTDTQYF. As DNA, the CDR3 is TGTGCCAGCAGTTTATATGGTGGGGTCAGGACAGATACGCAGTATTTT.

The chain recombines TRBV2 with TRBJ1-3, with D perhaps TRBD1 (6 bases). CDR1 is SNHLY and CDR2 is FYNNEI in the germline V gene. The CDR3 is 14 amino acids. Between the trimmed V and J ends, which lost 5 bases and 8 bases, there was a span of 16 bases. CDR3 protein: CASSRTNREDTIYF. The CDR3 DNA reads as TGTGCCAGCAGTCGGACCAACAGGGAGGACACCATATATTTT.

There are many counts of this clonotype. CDR3 sequence (DNA): TGCGCCAGCAGCTCCCCGCAGGGAGATGAGCAGTTCTTC. Protein: CASSSPQGDEQFF. The chain employs TRBV5-1 and TRBJ2-1; D tentatively fits TRBD1 or TRBD2 (5 bases each). This CDR3 has 13 amino acids. CDR1 is SGHRS and CDR2 is YFSETQ in the germline V gene. Trimming removed 3 bases from V and 8 bases from J, with 12 bases in between.

This chain uses TRBV7-7 with TRBJ2-3, with TRBD2 matching 9 bases. After removal of 5 bases from V and 4 bases from J, the junction contained 4 bases not matched to a gene. The CDR3 is 14 amino acids. Germline V CDR1 and CDR2: SSHAT, FNYEAQ (reference sequence). CDR3 region: CASSLSGGPDTQYF. In DNA form, the CDR3 reads TGTGCCAGCAGCCTTAGCGGGGGACCAGATACGCAGTATTTT.

J is TRBJ2-2 and V is TRBV25-1, with a weak D call TRBD1 (5 bases). V lost 6 bases and J 4 bases, leaving 12 bases between the germline ends. The germline CDR1 and CDR2 sequences are MGHDK and SYGVNS. The CDR3 length is 14 residues. This CDR3 is CASRGRSSTGELFF. The DNA for the CDR3 is TGTGCCAGCAGGGGGCGGAGCTCCACCGGGGAGCTGTTTTTT.

This clonotype was recorded many times. The genes are TRBV6-1 and TRBJ2-7; 9 bases are a match to TRBD1. The germline gives CDR1 MNHNS, CDR2 SASEGT. This CDR3 is built from 14 residues. The V segment lost 6 bases and the J segment 3 bases; nucleotides outside the gene matches: 6. CDR3 DNA: TGTGCCAGCAGAGGACAGGGGTGGCACTACGAGCAGTACTTC. Amino acids: CASRGQGWHYEQYF.

The chain couples TRBV29-1 to TRBJ1-2; no reliable D call. The CDR3 totals 12 residues. V lost 3 bases and J lost 7, with 12 bases in between. Germline CDR1 is SQVTM and CDR2 is ANQGSEA. CDR3 amino acids: CSVDQDFGGYTF. In nucleotides, the CDR3 is TGCAGCGTTGATCAGGACTTTGGTGGCTACACCTTC.

V usage is TRBV2 and J usage is TRBJ2-7; D is undetermined. V lost 6 bases to trimming and J lost 6 bases, with 15 bases between them. Germline CDR1 SNHLY, CDR2 FYNNEI. The CDR3 consists of 13 residues. In DNA form, the CDR3 reads TGTGCCAGCAGCCCCCGTGACACCGCCGAGCAGTACTTC. It encodes CASSPRDTAEQYF.

Worth noting for this clonotype: Since no conserved phenylalanine or tryptophan closes the CDR3, a read error is the likely cause. The J gene is TRBJ2-5, the V gene TRBV5-5; maybe TRBD1 (6 bases). The germline V gene encodes CDR1 SGHKS and CDR2 YYEKEE (reference sequence). Trimming cost V 4 bases and J 3 bases, with 22 bases left between them. The CDR3 is 17 amino acids. The CDR3 reads CASSPPDTGSWEETQYV. CDR3 in DNA: TGTGCCAGCAGCCCCCCAGATACAGGGAGTTGGGAAGAGACCCAGTACGTC.

There are a few counts of this clonotype. In this CDR3 the conserved last residue, phenylalanine or tryptophan, is missing, so a read error is likely. The chain combines TRBV24-1 with TRBJ1-5; TRBD1 is a possible D gene (5 bases). The CDR3 is made up of 14 amino acids. Per germline, CDR1 KGHDR and CDR2 SFDVKD. The CDR3 reads CAISVGGSNQPQHS. As DNA, the CDR3 is TGTGCCATCAGTGTTGGGGGATCGAATCAGCCCCAGCATTCT.

Turning to this clonotype: A much larger clonotype is one base distant, so this may be a read error. The CDR3 DNA reads TGTGCCTGCAGTTTAGGGGGCCGGGACGCTTTCTTT. This translates into CACSLGGRDAFF. V usage is TRBV12-3 or TRBV12-4 and J usage is TRBJ1-1; TRBD1 matches at 7 bases. CDR3 length equals 12 residues.

To note about this clonotype: One end of the junction does not line up with germline, which may come from a read error. The chain couples TRBV7-9 to TRBJ2-5; no firm D call. Germline CDR1 is SEHNR and CDR2 is FQNEAQ (reference sequence). This CDR3 comprises 11 residues. The CDR3 is CASSVQGTQYF. The CDR3, as DNA: TGTGCCAGCAGTGTTCAAGGGACCCAGTACTTC.

The rearrangement uses TRBV7-3 and TRBJ2-5, with D possibly matching TRBD1 (6 bases). CDR3 length: 14 amino acids. V was clipped by 5 bases and J by 2 bases, with 12 bases between them. Germline CDR1 and CDR2: SGHTA and FQGTGA. CDR3 coding DNA: TGTGCCAGCAGCCCACACGGGACACAAGAGACCCAGTACTTC. Encoded protein: CASSPHGTQETQYF.

The genes are TRBV19 and TRBJ2-7; D gene ambiguous. The germline gives CDR1 LNHDA, CDR2 SQIVND (reference sequence). The CDR3 has 14 amino acids. Trimming removed 3 bases from V and 0 bases from J, with 9 bases in between. The CDR3 loop reads CASSMQANSYEQYF. Written as DNA, the CDR3 is TGTGCCAGTAGTATGCAGGCTAACTCCTACGAGCAGTACTTC.

This clonotype was found a few times. This chain connects TRBV2 to TRBJ2-7; D is ambiguous. CDR1 and CDR2 (germline): SNHLY, FYNNEI. V was clipped by 2 bases and J by 2 bases, with 10 bases between them. CDR3 length: 14 amino acids. CDR3 residues: CASSERRSAYEQYF. The DNA of the CDR3 is TGTGCCAGCAGTGAAAGAAGATCCGCCTACGAGCAGTACTTC.

CDR3 nucleotides: TGTGCCAGCAGTGACAGACAAGGGCCCTCCTACGAGCAGTACTTC. It is translated as CASSDRQGPSYEQYF. The V call is TRBV2, the J call TRBJ2-7; D is unclear. V lost 3 bases and J lost 0, with 12 bases in between. Germline CDR1 SNHLY, CDR2 FYNNEI. The CDR3 runs 15 residues.

This chain connects TRBV15 to TRBJ1-4; 7 bases map to TRBD1. The CDR3 length is 15 residues. The V segment lost 2 bases and the J segment 8 bases; nucleotides outside the gene matches: 8. CDR1 is LNHNV, CDR2 YYDKDF, per germline (reference sequence). CDR3 nucleotide sequence: TGTGCCACCAGCAGATCCCGGGACAGTGGAGAAAAACTGTTTTTT. Residues: CATSRSRDSGEKLFF.

The DNA of the CDR3 is TGTGCCAGCAGCGATAGGGGTCCCGGGGAGACCCAGTACTTC. It codes for CASSDRGPGETQYF. The chain has TRBV2 and TRBJ2-5; maybe TRBD1 (5 bases). Trimming cost V 6 bases and J 5 bases, with 16 bases left between them. The CDR3 runs to 14 residues. Germline CDR1 and CDR2: SNHLY and FYNNEI.

The CDR3 protein is CSASTRGVNQPQHF. CDR3 nucleotide sequence: TGCAGTGCCAGCACCAGGGGGGTCAATCAGCCCCAGCATTTT. The chain recombines TRBV20-1 with TRBJ1-5; 7 bases fit TRBD1. CDR1 is DFQATT, CDR2 SNEGSKA, per germline (reference sequence). V trimming: 6 bases; J trimming: 3 bases; junction bases outside the gene matches: 8. This CDR3 is 14 amino acids long.

The rearrangement uses TRBV6-1 and TRBJ1-1; D is unclear. V was trimmed by 10 bases and J by 1 base, leaving 13 bases between them. This CDR3 is 13 amino acids long. Per the germline V gene, CDR1 is MNHNS and CDR2 is SASEGT. The CDR3 spells CAIKTARNTEAFF. The CDR3 DNA reads as TGTGCCATCAAAACTGCAAGGAACACTGAAGCTTTCTTT.

The chain has TRBV11-2 and TRBJ1-6; a weak D match, TRBD1 (5 bases). V dropped 0 bases and J dropped 10 bases, with 13 bases sitting between them. This CDR3 region has 15 residues. Germline V gene lookup returns CDR1 SGHAT and CDR2 FQNNGV. CDR3 region: CASSLDFVGPSPLHF. The CDR3 coding sequence is TGTGCCAGCAGCTTAGATTTCGTGGGGCCATCACCCCTCCACTTT.

The chain has TRBV6-4 and TRBJ2-7, with 9 nucleotides matching TRBD1. CDR1 and CDR2 (germline): MRHNA, SNTAGT. Losses at the gene ends were 2 bases for V and 3 bases for J; bases not matched to a gene: 11. This CDR3 is built from 17 residues. The DNA of the CDR3 is TGTGCCAGCAGTGACGGAATCCCCGGGACAGGGTTCTACGAGCAGTACTTC. Its translation: CASSDGIPGTGFYEQYF.

This clonotype was picked up a small number of times. V gene TRBV2 combines with J gene TRBJ1-1, with D perhaps TRBD1 (5 bases). The CDR3 contains 13 residues. V lost 4 bases and J 4 bases, leaving 10 bases between the germline ends. The germline V gene has CDR1 SNHLY and CDR2 FYNNEI. In DNA form, the CDR3 reads TGTGCCAGCAGTGGGACACACGGCACTGAAGCTTTCTTT. It encodes CASSGTHGTEAFF.